Given below is one T cell receptor beta chain in context. Its target is not known. The entry originates in a study of cytomegalovirus exposure and HLA in healthy donors. Germline assignment: CDR1 LGHNA and CDR2 YNFKEQ. V lost 0 bases and J lost 13, with 13 bases in between. The CDR3 is 13 residues long. Amplification used 60 Vbeta primers and 13 Jbeta primers. Assay: immunoSEQ multiplex PCR; the TCRdb copy retains only in-frame clones and omits some. The sample has some 150,000 clones, about 80% seen once. General study findings and limits: As a later analysis revealed, the rate of TCR association differed by HLA locus, with DRB1 most and HLA-C fewest. A later analysis linked some 17,000 TCR beta sequences to HLA alleles at 0.05 false discovery rate.

Each of the donors was a healthy bone marrow donor. The sequencing sample was made of PBMCs. The chain recombines TRBV4-2 with TRBJ2-1, with D possibly matching TRBD2 (5 bases). The clonotype was recovered from a woman aged 40 to 55 in good health and CMV-seronegative. This chain's CDR3 is CASSQDPPREQFF. As DNA, the CDR3 is TGTGCCAGCAGCCAAGATCCCCCCCGGGAACAGTTCTTC.